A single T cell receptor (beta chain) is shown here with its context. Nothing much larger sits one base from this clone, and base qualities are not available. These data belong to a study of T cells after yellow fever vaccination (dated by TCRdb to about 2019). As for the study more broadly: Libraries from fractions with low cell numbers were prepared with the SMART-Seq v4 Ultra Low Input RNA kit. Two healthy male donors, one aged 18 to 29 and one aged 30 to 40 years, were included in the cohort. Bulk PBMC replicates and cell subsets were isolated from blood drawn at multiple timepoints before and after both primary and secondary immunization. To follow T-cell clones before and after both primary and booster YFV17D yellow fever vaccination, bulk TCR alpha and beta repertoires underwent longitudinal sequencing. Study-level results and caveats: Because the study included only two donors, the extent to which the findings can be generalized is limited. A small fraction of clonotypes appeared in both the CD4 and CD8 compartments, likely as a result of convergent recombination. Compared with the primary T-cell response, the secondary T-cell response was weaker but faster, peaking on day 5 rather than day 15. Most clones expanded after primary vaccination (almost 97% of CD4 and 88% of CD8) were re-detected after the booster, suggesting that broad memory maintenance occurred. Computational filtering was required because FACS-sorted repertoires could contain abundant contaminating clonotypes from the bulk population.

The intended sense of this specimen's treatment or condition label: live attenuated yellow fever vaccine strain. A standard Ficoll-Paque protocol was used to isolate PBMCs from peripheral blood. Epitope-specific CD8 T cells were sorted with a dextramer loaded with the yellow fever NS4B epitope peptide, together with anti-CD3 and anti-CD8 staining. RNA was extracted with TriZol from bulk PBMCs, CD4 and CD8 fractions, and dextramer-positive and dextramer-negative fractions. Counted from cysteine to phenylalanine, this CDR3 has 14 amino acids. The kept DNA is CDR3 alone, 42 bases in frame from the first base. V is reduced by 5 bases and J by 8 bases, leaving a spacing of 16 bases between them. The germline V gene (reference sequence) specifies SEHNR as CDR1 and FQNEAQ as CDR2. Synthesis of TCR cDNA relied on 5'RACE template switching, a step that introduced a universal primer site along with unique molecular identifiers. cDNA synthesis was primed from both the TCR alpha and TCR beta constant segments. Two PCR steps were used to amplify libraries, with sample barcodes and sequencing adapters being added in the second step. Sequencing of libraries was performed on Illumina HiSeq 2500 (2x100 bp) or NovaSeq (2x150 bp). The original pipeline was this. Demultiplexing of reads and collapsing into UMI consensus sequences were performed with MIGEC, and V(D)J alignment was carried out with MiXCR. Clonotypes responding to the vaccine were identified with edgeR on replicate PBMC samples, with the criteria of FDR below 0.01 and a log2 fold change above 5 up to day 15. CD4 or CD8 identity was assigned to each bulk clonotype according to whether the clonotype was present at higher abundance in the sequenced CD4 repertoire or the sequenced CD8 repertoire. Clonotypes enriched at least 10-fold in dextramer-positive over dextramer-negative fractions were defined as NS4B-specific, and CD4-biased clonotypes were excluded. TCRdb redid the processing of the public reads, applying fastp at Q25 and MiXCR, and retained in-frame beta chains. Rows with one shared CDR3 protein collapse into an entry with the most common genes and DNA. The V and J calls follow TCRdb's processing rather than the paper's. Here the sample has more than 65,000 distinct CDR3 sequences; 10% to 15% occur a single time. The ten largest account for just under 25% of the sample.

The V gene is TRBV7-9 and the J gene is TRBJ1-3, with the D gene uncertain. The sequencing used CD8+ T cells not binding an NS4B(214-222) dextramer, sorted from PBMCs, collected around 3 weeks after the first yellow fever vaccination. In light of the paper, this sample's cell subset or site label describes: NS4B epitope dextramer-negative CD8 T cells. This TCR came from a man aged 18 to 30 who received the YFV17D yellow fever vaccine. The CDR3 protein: CASSEGRGPDTIYF. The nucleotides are TGTGCCAGCAGCGAAGGTCGGGGTCCGGACACCATATATTTT.